Below are 19 T cell receptor beta chains sequenced from a single sample in a study of blood T cell repertoires in COVID-19. Sequencing was performed with immunoSEQ multiplex PCR; in TCRdb, only in-frame clones are kept and a portion is missing. This table holds some 65,000 clones, about four fifths found once. Sequencing was carried out using peripheral blood. The receptors were sampled from a human donor in a cohort sampled during active COVID-19.

J is TRBJ2-5 and V is TRBV30; no reliable D call. V lost 2 bases and J 5 bases, leaving 6 bases between the germline ends. Germline-derived CDR1 and CDR2 are GTSNPN and SVGIG (reference sequence). The CDR3 length is 11 residues. In DNA, the CDR3 is TGTGCCTGGAGTCCCGGGGAGACCCAGTACTTC. It is translated as CAWSPGETQYF.

The chain combines TRBV4-3 with TRBJ2-2, with 9 bases identical to TRBD2. Germline V gene data show CDR1 as LGHNA and CDR2 as YSLEER. CDR3 length: 18 residues. The junction had 5 bases not matched to a gene; V was cut back by 0 bases and J by 0 bases. CDR3 in amino acids: CASSQDRAGGSNTGELFF. CDR3 nucleotides: TGCGCCAGCAGCCAAGATAGGGCGGGAGGGTCGAACACCGGGGAGCTGTTTTTT.

The gene calls are TRBV7-2 and TRBJ2-1; 12 nucleotides match TRBD2. Looked up from germline, CDR1 is SGHTA and CDR2 is FQGNSA. This CDR3 is built from 17 residues. V trimming: 1 base; J trimming: 6 bases; junction bases outside the gene matches: 7. The CDR3 here is CASSLEASGRAINEQFF. The CDR3 DNA follows: TGTGCCAGCAGCTTAGAGGCTAGCGGGAGGGCAATCAATGAGCAGTTCTTC.

This clone appeared a few times. The rearrangement links TRBV30 to TRBJ2-5; a weak D match, TRBD1 (6 bases). The CDR3 sequence is 13 residues long. The V and J ends lost 2 bases and 7 bases respectively, with 14 bases between them. Germline V gene lookup returns CDR1 GTSNPN and CDR2 SVGIG (reference sequence). The CDR3 sequence: CAWSPGVSGTQYF. DNA of the CDR3: TGTGCCTGGAGTCCAGGGGTTTCGGGGACCCAGTACTTC. The whole variable domain, filled in from reference TRBV30 and TRBJ2-5, reads SQTIHQWPATLVQPVGSPLSLECTVEGTSNPNLYWYRQAAGRGLQLLFYSVGIGQISSEVPQNLSASRPQDRQFILSSKKLLLSDSGFYLCAWSPGVSGTQYFGPGTRLLVL.

This clone has a count of ten or more. V is TRBV9 and J is TRBJ2-7; 7 bases match TRBD1. In germline, CDR1 is SGDLS, CDR2 YYNGEE. This CDR3 is built from 14 residues. V lost 3 bases to trimming and J lost 6 bases; unmatched junction nucleotides: 9. The CDR3 coding sequence is TGTGCCAGCAGCGCGGGACAGCACTTGTCCGAGCAGTACTTC. Residues: CASSAGQHLSEQYF. The whole variable domain, filled in from reference TRBV9 and TRBJ2-7, reads DSGVTQTPKHLITATGQRVTLRCSPRSGDLSVYWYQQSLDQGLQFLIQYYNGEERAKGNILERFSAQQFPDLHSELNLSSLELGDSALYFCASSAGQHLSEQYFGPGTRLTVT.

The rearrangement joins TRBV6-2 or TRBV6-3 to TRBJ2-2; 8 bases align to TRBD2. CDR3 length: 13 amino acids. From germline, CDR1 is MNHEY and CDR2 SVGEGT. The V and J ends lost 5 bases and 6 bases, in that order; junction bases with no gene match: 2. CDR3 sequence reads: CASSRGGSGELFF. The DNA of the CDR3 is TGTGCCAGCAGTCGCGGGGGGTCCGGGGAGCTGTTTTTT.

Only a few counts were recorded for this clone. The rearrangement joins TRBV10-2 to TRBJ1-5; D is possibly TRBD1 (6 bases). V was shortened by 0 bases and J by 4 bases, with 10 bases between the two germline ends. The germline V gene encodes CDR1 WSHSY and CDR2 SAAADI. The CDR3 runs 15 residues. CDR3: CASSESSQGNQPQHF. The CDR3 nucleotides are TGCGCCAGCAGTGAGTCTTCACAGGGAAATCAGCCCCAGCATTTT.

V gene TRBV6-6 combines with J gene TRBJ2-5, with D possibly matching TRBD1 (6 bases). Trimming left V 7 bases short and J 2 bases short, with 11 bases between. Germline CDR1 and CDR2: MNHNY and SVGAGI (reference sequence). This CDR3 region has 13 residues. CDR3 DNA: TGTGCCAGCAAGAAGGACAGTCAAGAGACCCAGTACTTC. Its protein product is CASKKDSQETQYF.

The chain uses TRBV7-2 and TRBJ1-4, with TRBD1 identical over 7 bases. The CDR3 covers 15 residues. Losses at the gene ends were 5 bases for V and 5 bases for J; bases not matched to a gene: 8. Germline CDR1 SGHTA, CDR2 FQGNSA. The CDR3 here is CASSPRQGHNEKLFF. CDR3 sequence (DNA): TGTGCCAGCAGCCCAAGACAGGGCCACAATGAAAAACTGTTTTTT.

V usage is TRBV27 and J usage is TRBJ2-7, with TRBD1 identical over 10 bases. Trimming removed 2 bases from V and 5 bases from J; junction bases left unmatched: 9. The CDR3 consists of 16 residues. Germline V CDR1 and CDR2: MNHEY, SMNVEV (reference sequence). The CDR3 sequence: CASSLVGTGDRNEQYF. The CDR3 nucleotides are TGTGCCAGCAGTTTAGTGGGGACAGGGGATCGCAACGAGCAGTACTTC.

V gene TRBV24-1 combines with J gene TRBJ2-1, with TRBD2 matching over 10 bases. The CDR3 consists of 15 residues. The germline V gene has CDR1 KGHDR and CDR2 SFDVKD. The V segment lost 9 bases and the J segment 4 bases; nucleotides outside the gene matches: 8. CDR3 DNA sequence: TGTGCCACCTCGCGCAGGACTAGCGGTTACAATGAGCAGTTCTTC. Protein product: CATSRRTSGYNEQFF.

The chain links TRBV11-2 to TRBJ1-2; 7 bases match TRBD1. In germline, CDR1 is SGHAT, CDR2 FQNNGV. After removal of 5 bases from V and 6 bases from J, the junction contained 6 bases not matched to a gene. The CDR3 is 13 amino acids. The CDR3 spells CASSTDRANGYTF. The CDR3 coding sequence is TGTGCCAGCAGCACAGACAGGGCCAATGGCTACACCTTC.

About this clone itself: Different DNA sequences within this sample yield the same CDR3. The chain links TRBV5-1 to TRBJ2-7; 7 bases match TRBD1. The CDR3 spans 16 residues. The V gene's germline CDR1 is SGHRS and CDR2 YFSETQ. The V segment lost 0 bases and the J segment 0 bases; nucleotides outside the gene matches: 6. The CDR3 bases are TGCGCCAGCAGCTTGGAAGGGGGCTCTAGCTCCTACGAGCAGTACTTC. It is translated as CASSLEGGSSSYEQYF.

This chain links TRBV14 with TRBJ2-2; D is unresolved. CDR1 is SGHDN, CDR2 FVKESK, per germline. Deletions cut 6 bases from V and 4 bases from J, with 9 bases between. The CDR3 has 13 residues. This CDR3 reads CASRSSRTGELFF. CDR3 in DNA: TGTGCCAGCAGATCTAGTCGCACCGGGGAGCTGTTTTTT.

The J gene is TRBJ2-1, the V gene TRBV21-1; the tabulated D call, TRBD2, remains unverified against the DNA. TRBV21-1 corresponds to a pseudogene. This CDR3 has 15 amino acids. For the CDR3, the DNA is TGTGCCAGCAGCGTCAAGGGACTAGCTCCCAATGAGCAGTTCTTC. Translation gives CASSVKGLAPNEQFF.

The chain is built from TRBV6-6 and TRBJ2-2; 8 bases align to TRBD2. V dropped 11 bases and J dropped 4; count of bases not matched to a gene: 9. The CDR3 totals 14 residues. The germline V gene has CDR1 MNHNY and CDR2 SVGAGI (reference sequence). The CDR3 region has the DNA TGTGCCGGATTTTCACGGGAGGGCACCGGGGAGCTGTTTTTT. Encoded protein: CAGFSREGTGELFF.

This clone was observed once. The V gene is TRBV28, the J gene TRBJ2-7; 7 bases fit TRBD2. In germline, CDR1 is MDHEN, CDR2 SYDVKM. There are 15 residues in the CDR3. V trimming: 8 bases; J trimming: 3 bases; junction bases outside the gene matches: 13. DNA of the CDR3: TGTGCCAGCTCACCCGGGAGGCAGAGCCGCTACGAGCAGTACTTC. It translates to CASSPGRQSRYEQYF.

The rearrangement links TRBV6-6 to TRBJ2-7; D might be TRBD1 (6 bases). Germline V gene lookup returns CDR1 MNHNY and CDR2 SVGAGI (reference sequence). V was trimmed by 5 bases and J by 2 bases, leaving 13 bases between them. This CDR3 region has 14 residues. The CDR3 region is CASSTGTRTYEQYF. CDR3 DNA sequence: TGTGCCAGCAGTACCGGGACACGGACCTACGAGCAGTACTTC.

The chain couples TRBV5-5 to TRBJ2-7; 8 nucleotides line up with TRBD1. The germline V gene has CDR1 SGHKS and CDR2 YYEKEE (reference sequence). J lost 4 bases, V lost 0 bases, and 3 bases had no gene match. The CDR3 length is 14 residues. The CDR3 DNA reads as TGTGCCAGCAGCTTGGGGACAGGGCGATACGAGCAGTACTTC. Translation gives CASSLGTGRYEQYF.